These 18 T cell receptor beta chains were all obtained from the same sample, sequenced in a study of blood T cell repertoires in COVID-19. TCRdb keeps only in-frame clones here, not all; method: immunoSEQ multiplex PCR. The sample has some 220,000 clones, roughly 86% seen once. Sequenced input: peripheral blood. The receptors shown here come from a man aged 50 to 59 with acute or convalescent COVID-19.

The genes are TRBV19 and TRBJ2-7; 10 bases are shared with TRBD1. Germline CDR1 LNHDA, CDR2 SQIVND (reference sequence). This CDR3 is 15 amino acids long. V lost 6 bases and J lost 1; bases outside the gene matches: 6. The CDR3 loop reads CASSDRDRGSYEQYF. The CDR3 DNA follows: TGTGCCAGTAGCGACCGGGACAGGGGTTCCTACGAGCAGTACTTC.

The rearrangement joins TRBV27 to TRBJ1-1; 7 bases line up with TRBD1. Germline CDR1 is MNHEY and CDR2 is SMNVEV (reference sequence). The length of the CDR3 is 14 residues. Trimming took 4 bases from V and 6 from J; bases not matched to a gene: 8. CDR3 sequence reads: CASSSGQFGAEAFF. CDR3 nucleotides: TGTGCCAGCAGTTCGGGACAGTTTGGGGCTGAAGCTTTCTTT.

The CDR3 loop is CASRPRTGGGYEQYF. The CDR3 coding sequence is TGCGCCAGCAGACCAAGGACAGGGGGCGGTTACGAGCAGTACTTC. The chain has TRBV4-1 and TRBJ2-7; 11 bases are shared with TRBD1. Germline V CDR1 and CDR2: MGHRA, YSYEKL. The V gene end was trimmed by 6 bases and the J gene end by 4 bases; junction bases not matched to a gene: 8. This CDR3 has 15 amino acids.

This clone appeared a few times. The chain is built from TRBV5-1 and TRBJ2-7; 8 bases are shared with TRBD1. The length of the CDR3 is 15 residues. The V gene's germline CDR1 is SGHRS and CDR2 YFSETQ. Trimming took 0 bases from V and 3 from J; bases not matched to a gene: 5. In DNA, the CDR3 is TGCGCCAGCAGCTTGGAAGGGACAGGCAACTACGAGCAGTACTTC. Translation: CASSLEGTGNYEQYF.

The rearrangement uses TRBV30 and TRBJ2-5; no definite D call. The CDR3 runs to 11 residues. Trimming pared 0 bases from V and 6 bases from J, leaving 5 bases between. Germline V gene data show CDR1 as GTSNPN and CDR2 as SVGIG (reference sequence). The CDR3: CAWSVVKTQYF. The CDR3 DNA follows: TGTGCCTGGAGTGTTGTTAAGACCCAGTACTTC.

V gene TRBV6-5 combines with J gene TRBJ1-1, with D unresolved. This CDR3 comprises 14 residues. Trimming took 0 bases from V and 7 from J, leaving 12 bases between them. Germline values: CDR1 MNHEY, CDR2 SVGAGI. CDR3 coding DNA: TGTGCCAGCAGTTACTCGATGTTAGCTAATGAAGCTTTCTTT. Its translation: CASSYSMLANEAFF.

This clone was found once. The J gene is TRBJ1-4, the V gene TRBV6-5; D is unresolved. The CDR3 length is 13 residues. Trimming left V 5 bases short and J 8 bases short, with 12 bases between. Germline CDR1 and CDR2: MNHEY and SVGAGI. Here the CDR3 DNA reads TGTGCCAGCAGTCACCGACGGGGAGAAAAACTGTTTTTT. Translation gives CASSHRRGEKLFF.

This clone was seen a few times. The chain links TRBV11-3 to TRBJ1-5, with D perhaps matching TRBD1 (5 bases). Germline V gene data show CDR1 as SGHNT and CDR2 as YENEEA. Trimming pared 2 bases from V and 9 bases from J, leaving 23 bases between. There are 17 residues in the CDR3. The CDR3 nucleotides read TGTGCCAGCAGCTTACTCCCGTGGGGGGGTCCCGGGGGGCCCCAGCATTTT. It yields the protein CASSLLPWGGPGGPQHF.

The V and J genes are TRBV3-1 (or the pseudogene TRBV3-2) and TRBJ1-6; D not certain. The CDR3 runs to 17 residues. The V end was cut by 0 bases, the J end by 5 bases, with 14 bases between. Germline values: CDR1 LGHDT, CDR2 YNNKEL (reference sequence). The CDR3 bases are TGTGCCAGCAGCCAAGATGGTTTAGGACTGAATAATTCACCCCTCCACTTT. This codes for CASSQDGLGLNNSPLHF.

This clone was seen only once. The genes are TRBV2 and TRBJ2-5, with 7 bases fitting TRBD1. Germline CDR1 is SNHLY and CDR2 is FYNNEI. The CDR3 sequence is 15 residues long. V lost 3 bases to trimming and J lost 5 bases; unmatched junction nucleotides: 9. CDR3 loop: CASSDWKGAGETQYF. Written as DNA, the CDR3 is TGTGCCAGCAGTGATTGGAAGGGGGCAGGGGAGACCCAGTACTTC.

The chain combines TRBV11-1 with TRBJ1-2; weak D call: TRBD1 (5 bases). The CDR3 consists of 13 residues. From germline, CDR1 is SGHAT and CDR2 FQDESV (reference sequence). V was clipped by 0 bases and J by 5 bases, with 7 bases between them. The CDR3 loop reads CASSLAPGYGYTF. The CDR3 DNA follows: TGTGCCAGCAGCTTAGCCCCAGGGTATGGCTACACCTTC. The whole variable domain, remainder taken from reference TRBV11-1 and TRBJ1-2, is EAEVAQSPRYKITEKSQAVAFWCDPISGHATLYWYRQILGQGPELLVQFQDESVVDDSQLPKDRFSAERLKGVDSTLKIQPAELGDSAMYLCASSLAPGYGYTFGSGTRLTVV.

The genes are TRBV3-1 (or the pseudogene TRBV3-2) and TRBJ1-5, with TRBD1 matching 8 bases. The CDR3 sequence is 14 residues long. J was trimmed by 7 bases and V by 3 bases; bases with no gene match: 5. Per the germline V gene, CDR1 is LGHDT and CDR2 is YNNKEL (reference sequence). This CDR3 reads CASSHGQGRQPQHF. CDR3 sequence (DNA): TGTGCCAGCAGCCACGGACAGGGACGCCAGCCCCAGCATTTT.

This sequence joins TRBV21-1 and TRBJ1-2. TRBV21-1 is a recognized pseudogene. This CDR3 spans 15 amino acids. The CDR3 sequence is CASSTQSGILYGYTF. CDR3 nucleotide sequence: TGTGCCAGCAGCACCCAATCCGGGATCCTCTATGGCTACACCTTC.

The chain carries TRBV5-8 and TRBJ1-1; unclear D gene. The CDR3 sequence is 15 residues long. Between the trimmed V and J ends, which lost 4 bases and 0 bases, there was a span of 13 bases. From germline, CDR1 is SGHTS and CDR2 YDEGEE. The CDR3, as DNA: TGTGCCAGCAGCATGATGTCCACGGTGAACACTGAAGCTTTCTTT. Residues: CASSMMSTVNTEAFF.

This sequence joins TRBV19 and TRBJ1-5; no reliable D call. Germline CDR1 reads LNHDA; CDR2 reads SQIVND (reference sequence). CDR3 size: 14 residues. Deletions cut 3 bases from V and 5 bases from J, with 11 bases between. The CDR3 loop reads CASSILGGDQPQHF. Here the CDR3 DNA reads TGTGCCAGTAGTATCTTAGGCGGGGATCAGCCCCAGCATTTT.

The chain employs TRBV6-5 and TRBJ1-1; 7 positions match TRBD1. Trimming took 5 bases from V and 0 from J; bases not matched to a gene: 6. The CDR3 covers 15 residues. In germline, CDR1 is MNHEY, CDR2 SVGAGI. The CDR3 nucleotides read TGTGCCAGCAGTCTTAACAGGGGAATGAACACTGAAGCTTTCTTT. Protein sequence: CASSLNRGMNTEAFF.

The chain is built from TRBV10-2 and TRBJ1-1, with 7 bases fitting TRBD1. This CDR3 has 12 amino acids. The V gene end was trimmed by 8 bases and the J gene end by 4 bases; junction bases not matched to a gene: 4. From germline, CDR1 is WSHSY and CDR2 SAAADI. In DNA, the CDR3 is TGCGCCAGCCAGGGGGTTAGCACTGAAGCTTTCTTT. Translated: CASQGVSTEAFF.

For this clone: Other nucleotide sequences in the sample specify the same CDR3. The chain has TRBV11-3 and TRBJ2-1; 9 positions match TRBD2. The CDR3 has 15 residues. Trimming at V came to 5 bases and at J to 1 base, leaving 3 bases not matched to a gene. CDR1 is SGHNT and CDR2 is YENEEA in the germline V gene. Written as DNA, the CDR3 is TGTGCCAGCAGCAAACTAGCGGGTTCCTACAATGAGCAGTTCTTC. This gives the protein CASSKLAGSYNEQFF.